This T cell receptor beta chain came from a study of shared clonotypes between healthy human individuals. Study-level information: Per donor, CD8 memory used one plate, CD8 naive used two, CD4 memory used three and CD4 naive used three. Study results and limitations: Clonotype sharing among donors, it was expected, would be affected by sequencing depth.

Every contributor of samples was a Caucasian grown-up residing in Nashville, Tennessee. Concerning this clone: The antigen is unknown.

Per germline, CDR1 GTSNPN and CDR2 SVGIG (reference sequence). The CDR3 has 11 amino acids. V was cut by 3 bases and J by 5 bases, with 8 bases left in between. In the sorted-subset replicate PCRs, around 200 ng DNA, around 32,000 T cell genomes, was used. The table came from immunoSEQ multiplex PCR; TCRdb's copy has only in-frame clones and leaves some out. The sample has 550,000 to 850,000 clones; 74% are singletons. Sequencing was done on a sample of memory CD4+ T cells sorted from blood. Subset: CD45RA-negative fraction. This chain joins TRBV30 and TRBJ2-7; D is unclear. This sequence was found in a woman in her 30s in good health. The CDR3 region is CAWSLQDEQYF. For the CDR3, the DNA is TGTGCCTGGAGCCTTCAGGACGAGCAGTACTTC.